This T cell receptor beta chain was recovered during a study of CD8 T cells in Susac syndrome. The RNA input was roughly 0.45 to 1 ug, and it was reverse transcribed with random hexamers. The CDR3 of TCR beta was amplified by immunoSEQ multiplex PCR across 54 Vbeta and 13 Jbeta. TCRdb called the immunoSEQ multiplex PCR reads again in MiXCR, with one record for every CDR3 protein. The data show about 120,000 distinct CDR3 sequences, with around nine tenths seen just once and around 0.14% held by the top ten. Per germline, CDR1 SGHTA and CDR2 FQGNSA. The CDR3 sequence is 17 residues long. V shed 1 base and J 9 bases; nucleotides not matched to a gene: 14. Healthy donors served as age- and sex-matched controls. Negative isolation yielded the CD8+ and CD4+ T cells, while FACS enriched the TEMRA cells.

Sequencing used CD4+ T cells from PBMCs. J is TRBJ2-5 and V is TRBV7-2, with 10 bases lining up with TRBD1. This TCR derives from a human donor in good health. CDR3 protein: CASSLGGTGAGRGAQYF. Here the CDR3 DNA reads TGTGCCAGCAGCTTAGGGGGGACAGGGGCGGGACGGGGGGCCCAGTACTTC.